This T cell receptor (beta chain) was captured in a study of siplizumab effects on memory and regulatory T cells (dated by TCRdb to between 2017 and 2020). Regarding the study in general: The study looked at the effect of siplizumab, an anti-CD2 antibody, on alloreactive T-cell subsets in allogeneic mixed lymphocyte reactions made from human PBMCs.

Receptor libraries were prepared by the immunoSEQ multiplex PCR assay. Some 1.1 x 10^5 TCR templates per sample were assayed on the deep sequencing platform. Genomic DNA extracted from sorted T cells was the material used for TCRbeta CDR3 sequencing. On the authors' methods: The R programming language was used for clonal analysis of TCRbeta CDR3 data. Comparing unstimulated samples against CFSE-low samples taken after the reaction was how alloreactive CD4+ and CD8+ clones were defined. Regulatory or non-regulatory origin of alloreactive CD4+ clones was assigned by matching sequences to the sorted unstimulated Treg and non-Treg repertoires. TCRdb's version of the immuneACCESS table is confined to in-frame rearrangements and falls short of the full clone set. An unresolved V gene accounts for under half of the shortfall where checked; the remainder is of unknown origin. That table supplies the V and J calls and clone size; D and trimming were determined from the DNA. This sample holds about 100,000 clones; roughly 94% were observed only once. The top ten clones comprise roughly 0.62% of the sample.

Comments on this clone: Its antigen remains unidentified. Base qualities were left out, and no much larger clone turns up one base away.

As encoded in the germline V gene (reference sequence), CDR1 is SGHNT while CDR2 is YYREEE. V was cut back by 3 bases and J by 0 bases, leaving a gap of 11 bases between them. The CDR3 holds 15 amino acids from the cysteine to the phenylalanine. Solely the CDR3 DNA is kept, with 45 bases framed from the first base. The paper as a whole reports these results and caveats: Among mappable alloreactive CD4+ clones, an average Treg-derived fraction of about 69% was observed with siplizumab, compared with 25% to 30% in control reactions. The cumulative frequency of alloreactive sequences traceable to unstimulated CD4+ memory T cells was significantly reduced by siplizumab. Sequences below about 10^-5 frequency were poorly captured, so only a minor fraction of alloreactive clones could be mapped to unstimulated subsets. Roughly 80-97% of proliferating CD4+ or CD8+ clones could not be assigned a naive or memory phenotype. Compared with memory T cells, unstimulated naive T cells appeared more diverse, and naive cells seemed to make a substantial contribution to the alloresponse. Whether proliferating Tregs from siplizumab cultures were suppressive was not functionally confirmed.

Sorted unstimulated T cells and proliferating T cells recovered from mixed lymphocyte reactions were subjected to TCRbeta CDR3 sequencing. Fresh whole blood from approximately ten HLA-typed healthy donors was used to isolate PBMCs. To map where alloreactive clones came from, unstimulated CD4+ regulatory T cells were FACS-sorted. This chain joins TRBV5-4 to TRBJ2-3, with a tentative D gene TRBD1 over 6 matching bases. Sequenced material: Tregs sorted from blood. The origin of this receptor is a human donor in good health. Here is the DNA: TGTGCCAGCAGCTACGGACAGCTGAGCACAGATACGCAGTATTTT. This encodes CASSYGQLSTDTQYF. Full variable domain (CDR3 extended with the reference TRBV5-4 and TRBJ2-3 proteins): ETGVTQSPTHLIKTRGQQVTLRCSSQSGHNTVSWYQQALGQGPQFIFQYYREEENGRGNFPPRFSGLQFPNYSSELNVNALELDDSALYLCASSYGQLSTDTQYFGPGTRLTVL.